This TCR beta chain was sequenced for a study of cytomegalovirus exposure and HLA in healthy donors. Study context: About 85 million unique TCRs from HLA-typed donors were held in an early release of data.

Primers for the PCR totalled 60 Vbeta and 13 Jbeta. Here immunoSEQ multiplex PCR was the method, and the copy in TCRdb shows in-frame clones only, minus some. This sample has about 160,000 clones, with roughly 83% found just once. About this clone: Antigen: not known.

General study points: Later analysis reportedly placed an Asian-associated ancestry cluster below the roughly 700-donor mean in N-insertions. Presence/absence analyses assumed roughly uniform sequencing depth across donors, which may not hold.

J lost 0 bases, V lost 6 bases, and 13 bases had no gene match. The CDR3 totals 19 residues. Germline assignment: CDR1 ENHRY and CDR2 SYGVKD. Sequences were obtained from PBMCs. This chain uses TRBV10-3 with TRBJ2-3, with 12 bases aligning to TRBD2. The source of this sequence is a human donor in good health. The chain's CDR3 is CAIRRRLLAGGTSTDTQYF. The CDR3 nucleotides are TGTGCCATCAGGAGACGACTACTAGCGGGGGGAACTAGCACAGATACGCAGTATTTT.